This T cell receptor beta chain was profiled in a study of T cell responses to AZD1222 COVID-19 vaccine. Germline CDR1 MDHEN, CDR2 SYDVKM. V was pared by 3 bases and J by 1 base, with 13 bases between. The CDR3 is 16 amino acids. Clones were sequenced by immunoSEQ multiplex PCR, and TCRdb holds only the in-frame ones, with some missing. The profile shows around 140,000 clones, more than 85% of them singletons. The sequences come from peripheral blood, collected after recovery from COVID-19. The sequence derives from an adult who had recovered from COVID-19. The chain carries TRBV28 and TRBJ1-5, with a weak D call TRBD1 (5 bases). The CDR3 protein is CASSLSGTLSNQPQHF. The CDR3 DNA reads as TGTGCCAGCAGTTTGTCGGGGACGCTGAGCAATCAGCCCCAGCATTTT.